These 16 T cell receptor beta chains originate from one sample sequenced in a study of beta chain features in type 1 diabetes. General study results and limits: When Type 1 diabetes patients were examined, their TCRB CDR3s proved moderately but significantly shorter in all four CD4+ subsets.

Their antigens remain unidentified. Reverse transcription of all isolated RNA meant that expressed TCRB transcripts were sequenced. Sequenced by immunoSEQ multiplex PCR; TCRdb stores in-frame clones only, minus some. The data hold fewer than 300,000 clones, with roughly a tenth observed a single time. Sequences were obtained from naive CD4+ T cells from blood. Every receptor here comes from a man aged 25 to 40 with type 1 diabetes.

In this sample, this clone turned up a few times. The gene calls are TRBV19 and TRBJ2-7, with 9 bases identical to TRBD1. The ends lost 5 bases at V and 0 bases at J; junction bases unmatched: 5. The CDR3 loop spans 15 amino acids. Germline-derived CDR1 and CDR2 are LNHDA and SQIVND (reference sequence). The CDR3 DNA is TGTGCCAGTAGTTCCAGGACAGGGGCCTCCTACGAGCAGTACTTC. It is translated as CASSSRTGASYEQYF. Complete variable domain (other parts from reference TRBV19 and TRBJ2-7): DGGITQSPKYLFRKEGQNVTLSCEQNLNHDAMYWYRQDPGQGLRLIYYSQIVNDFQKGDIAEGYSVSREKKESFPLTVTSAQKNPTAFYLCASSSRTGASYEQYFGPGTRLTVT.

The rearrangement joins TRBV28 to TRBJ1-2, with D unresolved. The V end lost 5 bases, the J end lost 0 bases, and 16 bases lay between the germline ends. CDR3 length equals 16 residues. The V gene's germline CDR1 is MDHEN and CDR2 SYDVKM. CDR3 DNA sequence: TGTGCCAGCAGTCCCCAAACTTCCCTTACTAACTATGGCTACACCTTC. This encodes CASSPQTSLTNYGYTF.

This clone was counted a few times. CDR3 protein: CASRPGVSVAQYF. CDR3 coding DNA: TGTGCCAGCAGGCCAGGGGTTTCGGTGGCCCAGTACTTC. The rearrangement links TRBV27 to TRBJ2-5, with TRBD1 as a possible D gene (6 bases). Deletions cut 6 bases from V and 9 bases from J, with 17 bases between. The length of the CDR3 is 13 residues. CDR1 is MNHEY, CDR2 SMNVEV, per germline (reference sequence).

This clone was counted between two and nine times. The chain has TRBV9 and TRBJ1-1; the D is unclear. The germline gives CDR1 SGDLS, CDR2 YYNGEE. Trimming took off 0 bases at V and 1 base at J, with 7 bases between the two ends. The CDR3 sequence is 14 residues long. CDR3 DNA: TGTGCCAGCAGCGTAGCACCAGAGAACACTGAAGCTTTCTTT. This encodes CASSVAPENTEAFF.

The chain carries TRBV7-3 and TRBJ2-5, with D unresolved. The CDR3 has 13 residues. Germline V CDR1 and CDR2: SGHTA, FQGTGA. Trimming removed 1 base from V and 5 bases from J, with 8 bases in between. CDR3 DNA sequence: TGTGCCAGCAGCTTAAGTGTCTCTGAGACCCAGTACTTC. This gives the protein CASSLSVSETQYF.

This clone occurred a few times. The rearrangement links TRBV6-5 to TRBJ2-3; a weak D match, TRBD2 (5 bases). CDR3 size: 13 residues. In germline, CDR1 is MNHEY, CDR2 SVGAGI. Trimming removed 5 bases from V and 5 bases from J, with 11 bases in between. This CDR3 is CASSGRRGDTQYF. In DNA form, the CDR3 reads TGTGCCAGCAGTGGACGACGGGGAGATACGCAGTATTTT.

The chain is built from TRBV5-1 and TRBJ2-7; 7 positions match TRBD1. Germline assignment: CDR1 SGHRS and CDR2 YFSETQ. Trimming at V came to 4 bases and at J to 5 bases, leaving 12 bases not matched to a gene. The CDR3 is made up of 15 amino acids. CDR3 DNA sequence: TGCGCCAGCAGCCTGACAGGGCCCAAATATGACGAGCAGTACTTC. It specifies CASSLTGPKYDEQYF.

V gene TRBV9 combines with J gene TRBJ1-5, with unresolved D. Germline V gene data show CDR1 as SGDLS and CDR2 as YYNGEE. Trimming shortened V by 0 bases and J by 0 bases, and 4 bases separated the two germline ends. The CDR3 is 14 amino acids. The CDR3 spells CASSVDNSNQPQHF. CDR3 nucleotide sequence: TGTGCCAGCAGCGTAGACAATAGCAATCAGCCCCAGCATTTT.

V gene TRBV18 combines with J gene TRBJ2-7; 11 nucleotides line up with TRBD2. The CDR3 has 14 amino acids. With V trimmed by 6 bases and J by 6 bases, 7 bases remained unmatched. CDR1 is KGHSH and CDR2 is LQKENI in the germline V gene. CDR3 residues: CASSPTSGDLEQYF. DNA for the CDR3: TGTGCCAGCTCCCCGACTAGCGGGGACCTCGAGCAGTACTTC.

This clone was counted a few times. This chain links TRBV7-2 with TRBJ1-5; unclear D gene. The CDR3 is 13 residues long. Germline V lookup: CDR1 SGHTA, CDR2 FQGNSA. Trimming removed 4 bases at V and 4 bases at J, with 8 bases between. The CDR3 region has the DNA TGTGCCAGCAGCTCCAGTTATAATCAGCCCCAGCATTTT. It specifies CASSSSYNQPQHF.

This clone was counted a few times. The chain joins TRBV25-1 to TRBJ2-5, with D perhaps TRBD1 (6 bases). CDR1 and CDR2 from the germline V gene are MGHDK and SYGVNS. V was shortened by 8 bases and J by 1 base, with 17 bases between the two germline ends. This CDR3 region has 15 residues. CDR3 in amino acids: CASGGFTGSQETQYF. DNA for the CDR3: TGTGCCAGCGGAGGATTTACAGGGTCCCAAGAGACCCAGTACTTC.

With respect to this clone: At one end, the junction sequence differs from germline, possibly due to a read error. The gene calls are TRBV29-1 and TRBJ2-1, with 8 bases matching TRBD1. CDR3 length: 13 residues. Germline-derived CDR1 and CDR2 are SQVTM and ANQGSEA. The CDR3 coding sequence is TGCAGCGTCCATCGGGACAGGTACAATGGGCAGTTCTTC. This gives the protein CSVHRDRYNGQFF.

This clone occurred a few times. This rearrangement joins TRBV28 to TRBJ1-1; D is possibly TRBD1 (6 bases). CDR3 length: 12 residues. Trimming pared 11 bases from V and 4 bases from J, leaving 14 bases between. Per germline, CDR1 MDHEN and CDR2 SYDVKM. The CDR3 reads CAVGSGATEAFF. The CDR3 DNA reads as TGTGCCGTAGGCTCAGGGGCCACTGAAGCTTTCTTT.

The V call is TRBV27, the J call TRBJ2-3; tentative D call: TRBD2 (8 bases). The V end lost 5 bases, the J end lost 2 bases, and 14 bases lay between the germline ends. Germline V gives CDR1 MNHEY, CDR2 SMNVEV (reference sequence). This CDR3 has 15 residues. CDR3 bases: TGTGCCAGCAGTCGGGAGGGGGCCTACACAGATACGCAGTATTTT. Protein product: CASSREGAYTDTQYF.

The count of this clone is one. The gene calls are TRBV6-5 and TRBJ2-5, with D unclear. This CDR3 comprises 14 residues. From germline, CDR1 is MNHEY and CDR2 SVGAGI. V was cut by 2 bases and J by 5 bases, with 12 bases left in between. The CDR3 reads CASSYPTLRETQYF. The CDR3 bases are TGTGCCAGCAGTTACCCTACTTTGAGGGAGACCCAGTACTTC.

V is TRBV6-5 and J is TRBJ2-1, with 8 bases that match TRBD2. The CDR3 contains 15 residues. The J segment lost 6 bases and the V segment lost 3 bases, leaving 7 bases of the junction unmatched. The germline V gene has CDR1 MNHEY and CDR2 SVGAGI. Here the CDR3 DNA reads TGTGCCAGCAGTTATTACGGGGGGGCCGTCAATGAGCAGTTCTTC. This gives the protein CASSYYGGAVNEQFF.